One sample yielded the 19 T cell receptor beta chains listed below, sequenced in a study of spatial heterogeneity in lung cancer. Time point indicated: sample taken at primary tumor resection. Whole RNA obtained from tumor, nontumor lung or frozen PBMC underwent sequencing without sorting. MiXCR, applied by TCRdb to the 5' RACE reads, yields one record per CDR3 protein. The sample comprises around 87,000 distinct CDR3 sequences, around 12% of which are singletons, and roughly two fifths rests with the top ten. The material sequenced was PBMCs, taken at surgery. The receptors shown here come from a male donor with early-stage non-small cell lung cancer.

The chain couples TRBV24-1 to TRBJ2-2; the match to TRBD1 covers 8 bases. V lost 7 bases and J lost 3; bases outside the gene matches: 3. This CDR3 has 14 amino acids. The germline CDR1 and CDR2 sequences are KGHDR and SFDVKD. Here the CDR3 reads CATRDRVDTGELFF. The DNA of the CDR3 is TGTGCCACCAGGGACAGGGTCGACACCGGGGAGCTGTTTTTT.

The chain couples TRBV29-1 to TRBJ2-1, with 11 positions matching TRBD1. CDR3 length equals 13 residues. With V trimmed by 6 bases and J by 8 bases, 6 bases remained unmatched. From germline, CDR1 is SQVTM and CDR2 ANQGSEA. CDR3 protein: CSVQGQGVYEQFF. CDR3 coding DNA: TGCAGCGTCCAGGGACAGGGGGTTTATGAGCAGTTCTTC.

The CDR3 DNA reads TGTGCCAGCACCCAAGCCGCAGGGCCAAGAGAGACCCAGTACTTC. Translation gives CASTQAAGPRETQYF. The chain has TRBV12-3 or TRBV12-4 and TRBJ2-5; D may be TRBD1 (5 bases). Trimming cost V 7 bases and J 4 bases, with 19 bases left between them. This CDR3 contains 15 residues.

This clonotype was observed a few times. The V gene is TRBV5-1, the J gene TRBJ1-4; no reliable D call. This CDR3 spans 13 amino acids. Germline V lookup: CDR1 SGHRS, CDR2 YFSETQ. V gave up 0 bases and J gave up 8 bases, with 8 bases separating them. For the CDR3, the DNA is TGCGCCAGCAGCTTGGTGGTAGGGGAAAAACTGTTTTTT. Translation: CASSLVVGEKLFF.

This clonotype turned up a few times. This sequence joins TRBV30 and TRBJ2-1, with D perhaps TRBD1 or TRBD2 (5 bases each). CDR3 length: 14 residues. Germline lookup yields CDR1 GTSNPN and CDR2 SVGIG (reference sequence). Trimming shortened V by 3 bases and J by 3 bases, and 12 bases separated the two germline ends. CDR3 in amino acids: CAWSRRDLYNEQFF. The DNA of the CDR3 is TGTGCCTGGAGCCGCCGGGACCTCTACAATGAGCAGTTCTTC.

The chain is built from TRBV19 and TRBJ1-2; unclear D gene. This CDR3 region has 14 residues. V was clipped by 4 bases and J by 8 bases, with 17 bases between them. Germline assignment: CDR1 LNHDA and CDR2 SQIVND (reference sequence). The CDR3 region is CASSTTARGWGYTF. Written as DNA, the CDR3 is TGTGCCAGTAGTACCACAGCCCGTGGCTGGGGCTACACCTTC. Combining the CDR3 with reference TRBV19 and TRBJ1-2 gives the whole variable domain DGGITQSPKYLFRKEGQNVTLSCEQNLNHDAMYWYRQDPGQGLRLIYYSQIVNDFQKGDIAEGYSVSREKKESFPLTVTSAQKNPTAFYLCASSTTARGWGYTFGSGTRLTVV.

This clonotype occurred many times. The chain employs TRBV7-2 and TRBJ2-1; D might be TRBD1 (6 bases). CDR1 and CDR2 (germline): SGHTA, FQGNSA. This CDR3 has 14 residues. The germline V and J ends were trimmed by 5 bases and 6 bases, with 14 bases remaining between them. CDR3 residues: CASSPGVYFNEQFF. CDR3 nucleotide sequence: TGTGCCAGCAGCCCAGGGGTATACTTCAATGAGCAGTTCTTC.

This clonotype was counted between two and nine times. V and J are TRBV6-5 and TRBJ2-4, with a possible D match to TRBD2 (5 bases). Germline assignment: CDR1 MNHEY and CDR2 SVGAGI. The CDR3 extends over 11 amino acids. V was pared by 10 bases and J by 7 bases, with 11 bases between. The CDR3 DNA follows: TGTGCCACCAGGAGAGGGAACATTCAGTACTTC. This encodes CATRRGNIQYF.

This clonotype showed up just a few times. The chain links TRBV5-1 to TRBJ2-5, with 7 positions matching TRBD2. Germline V gene data show CDR1 as SGHRS and CDR2 as YFSETQ. The trim removed 4 bases at V and 3 bases at J, leaving 3 bases unmatched. The CDR3 contains 13 residues. CDR3 in DNA: TGCGCCAGCAGCCTAGGACTAGAAGAGACCCAGTACTTC. Amino acids: CASSLGLEETQYF.

In its sample, this clonotype was seen many times. The chain joins TRBV12-3 or TRBV12-4 to TRBJ1-3; D is possibly TRBD1 (5 bases). There are 13 residues in the CDR3. The CDR3 here is CAVPGPLKNTIYF. In DNA form, the CDR3 reads TGTGCGGTCCCGGGACCGCTAAAAAACACCATATATTTT.

At least ten counts were recorded for this clonotype. J is TRBJ2-2 and V is TRBV2; possibly TRBD2 for D (5 bases). Germline loops: CDR1 SNHLY, CDR2 FYNNEI. Trimming cost V 7 bases and J 4 bases, with 13 bases left between them. This CDR3 is 14 amino acids long. The CDR3 DNA is TGTGCCAGCAAGTCTAGCACCTCCACCGGGGAGCTGTTTTTT. It specifies CASKSSTSTGELFF.

The CDR3 reads CASSGQGYNSPLHF. CDR3 DNA sequence: TGTGCCAGCAGCGGACAGGGGTATAATTCACCCCTCCACTTT. The chain couples TRBV2 to TRBJ1-6; 9 bases are shared with TRBD1. V was pared by 6 bases and J by 4 bases, with 1 base of the junction left unmatched. Germline CDR1 is SNHLY and CDR2 is FYNNEI. This CDR3 comprises 14 residues.

The chain joins TRBV30 to TRBJ2-3; 8 positions agree with TRBD2. Germline assignment: CDR1 GTSNPN and CDR2 SVGIG (reference sequence). Trimming at V came to 8 bases and at J to 3 bases, leaving 7 bases not matched to a gene. This CDR3 contains 13 residues. CDR3 in amino acids: CAAERGQTDTQYF. The DNA for the CDR3 is TGTGCCGCGGAGCGGGGGCAGACAGATACGCAGTATTTT.

This clonotype was found a few times. The V gene is TRBV6-5, the J gene TRBJ2-7; D is possibly TRBD2 (7 bases). The CDR3 contains 15 residues. Trimming pared 5 bases from V and 5 bases from J, leaving 19 bases between. Germline CDR1 is MNHEY and CDR2 is SVGAGI. CDR3 region: CASSTRSGEGDEQYF. The CDR3 DNA reads TGTGCCAGCAGTACGAGGAGCGGGGAGGGGGACGAGCAGTACTTC.

There are a few counts of this clonotype. This chain uses TRBV9 with TRBJ2-7, with TRBD1 matching 9 bases. Trimming at V came to 0 bases and at J to 2 bases, leaving 9 bases not matched to a gene. Germline V gene sequence: CDR1 SGDLS, CDR2 YYNGEE. There are 17 residues in the CDR3. The DNA of the CDR3 is TGTGCCAGCAGCGTAGGAGGGACAGGGTTACTACCCTACGAGCAGTACTTC. The encoded protein is CASSVGGTGLLPYEQYF.

This clonotype was seen only a few times. This chain connects TRBV5-1 to TRBJ2-1; 10 bases line up with TRBD2. The CDR3 has 16 amino acids. J was trimmed by 5 bases and V by 4 bases; bases with no gene match: 9. CDR1 and CDR2 from the germline V gene are SGHRS and YFSETQ. The DNA of the CDR3 is TGCGCCAGCAGCCTCGTAGCGGGAGGTCTCCACAATGAGCAGTTCTTC. It translates to CASSLVAGGLHNEQFF.

This clonotype was counted only a few times. This chain uses TRBV4-3 with TRBJ2-5; D perhaps matches TRBD1 (5 bases). Deletions cut 1 base from V and 4 bases from J, with 13 bases between. This CDR3 has 15 amino acids. Germline loops: CDR1 LGHNA, CDR2 YSLEER. CDR3 sequence (DNA): TGCGCCAGCAGCCAAGGGGGCCGCATCGCAGAGACCCAGTACTTC. This translates into CASSQGGRIAETQYF.

The chain is built from TRBV7-2 and TRBJ2-2; 7 bases line up with TRBD1. Germline V gene sequence: CDR1 SGHTA, CDR2 FQGNSA. Trimming cost V 5 bases and J 5 bases; bases outside gene matches: 8. The CDR3 covers 15 residues. CDR3 region: CASSPRQGSTGELFF. CDR3 nucleotide sequence: TGTGCCAGCAGCCCCCGACAGGGCTCGACCGGGGAGCTGTTTTTT.

V is TRBV2 and J is TRBJ2-1; D unresolved. V was pared by 9 bases and J by 5 bases, with 26 bases between. The CDR3 length is 17 residues. Germline values: CDR1 SNHLY, CDR2 FYNNEI. The CDR3 coding sequence is TGTGCCAGTTGCTGGGGTATACTACCGTCTGACGACAATGAGCAGTTCTTC. It encodes CASCWGILPSDDNEQFF.